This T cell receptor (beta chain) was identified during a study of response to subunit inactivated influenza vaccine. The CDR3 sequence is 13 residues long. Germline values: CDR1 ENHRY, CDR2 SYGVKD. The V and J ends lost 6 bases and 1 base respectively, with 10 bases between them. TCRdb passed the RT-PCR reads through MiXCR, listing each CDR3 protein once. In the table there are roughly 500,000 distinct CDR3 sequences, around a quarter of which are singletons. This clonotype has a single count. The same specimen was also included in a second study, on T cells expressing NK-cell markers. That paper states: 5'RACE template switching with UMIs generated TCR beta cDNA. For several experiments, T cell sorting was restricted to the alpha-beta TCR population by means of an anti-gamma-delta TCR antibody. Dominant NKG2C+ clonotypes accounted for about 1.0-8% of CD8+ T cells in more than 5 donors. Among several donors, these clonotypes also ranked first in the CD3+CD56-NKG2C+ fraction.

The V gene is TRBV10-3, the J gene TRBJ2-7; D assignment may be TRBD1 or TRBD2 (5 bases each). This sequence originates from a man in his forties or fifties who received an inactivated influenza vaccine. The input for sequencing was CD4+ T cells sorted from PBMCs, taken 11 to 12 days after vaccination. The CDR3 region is CAIRGTDSYEQYF. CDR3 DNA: TGTGCCATCAGGGGGACGGATTCCTACGAGCAGTACTTC.